The 26 T cell receptor beta chains reported below all come from one sample, sequenced in a study of molecular identifiers for immune sequencing clone quantification. From the PCR reads, TCRdb called clonotypes with MiXCR, one entry per CDR3 protein. The sample lists hundreds of thousands of distinct CDR3 sequences, nearly 20% occurring once. The sequenced sample consisted of naive CD8+ T cells from blood, with Jurkat cell RNA spiked in. Subset defined: FACS-sorted CD8+CD4-CCR7+CD45RA+ naive T cells. The receptor source for this set is a human donor in good health. Some libraries in this study had Jurkat cell RNA spiked in.

Of note for this clonotype: This may stem from a read error, because a much larger clone lies one nucleotide away. V usage is TRBV7-2 and J usage is TRBJ1-5; no definite D call. Per germline, CDR1 SGHTA and CDR2 FQGNSA. With 2 bases removed from V and 6 bases from J, the gap between germline ends came to 11 bases. The CDR3 runs to 14 residues. CDR3 coding DNA: TGTGCCAGCAGCTTAAGGGAAGGACGTCAGCCCCAGCATTTT. Amino acids: CASSLREGRQPQHF.

This clonotype was observed many times. The chain employs TRBV27 and TRBJ2-3; 10 bases fit TRBD1. Trimming at V came to 3 bases and at J to 0 bases, leaving 15 bases not matched to a gene. Germline V gives CDR1 MNHEY, CDR2 SMNVEV (reference sequence). The CDR3 length is 20 residues. CDR3 loop: CASSFFSPSRQGASTDTQYF. CDR3 bases: TGTGCCAGCAGTTTTTTCTCCCCCTCTCGACAGGGGGCGAGCACAGATACGCAGTATTTT.

As to this clonotype: An end of the junction does not agree with germline; a read error may underlie this. The rearrangement uses TRBV14 and TRBJ2-1, with 12 bases identical to TRBD2. Per the germline V gene, CDR1 is SGHDN and CDR2 is FVKESK. The CDR3 length is 16 residues. The CDR3 loop reads CASSPRTSGKGNERFF. In DNA, the CDR3 is TGTGCCAGCAGCCCGCGGACTAGCGGGAAGGGCAATGAGCGGTTCTTC. The full variable domain, its missing parts supplied by reference TRBV14 and TRBJ2-1, is EAGVTQFPSHSVIEKGQTVTLRCDPISGHDNLYWYRRVMGKEIKFLLHFVKESKQDESGMPNNRFLAERTGGTYSTLKVQPAELEDSGVYFCASSPRTSGKGNERFFGPGTRLTVL.

This clonotype appeared a few times. With a much larger clone just one base away, this may be a read error. Here the CDR3 DNA reads TGCGCCAGCAGCCAAGGCCAGTCACATAGCAATCAGCCCCAGCATTTT. Translating gives CASSQGQSHSNQPQHF. The V call is TRBV4-1, the J call TRBJ1-5; no clear D gene. Between the trimmed V and J ends, which lost 1 base and 0 bases, there was a span of 10 bases. The CDR3 contains 16 residues. Germline V gene sequence: CDR1 MGHRA, CDR2 YSYEKL.

At least ten counts were recorded for this clonotype. V is TRBV29-1 and J is TRBJ2-1; 9 bases fit TRBD1. Germline V gene sequence: CDR1 SQVTM, CDR2 ANQGSEA. The CDR3 has 15 amino acids. With V trimmed by 1 base and J by 4 bases, 5 bases remained unmatched. CDR3 loop: CSVEGSGQGYNEQFF. The CDR3 DNA sequence: TGCAGCGTTGAAGGGTCCGGACAGGGGTACAATGAGCAGTTCTTC.

The J gene is TRBJ2-2, the V gene TRBV19; D gene ambiguous. The germline CDR1 and CDR2 sequences are LNHDA and SQIVND (reference sequence). V lost 0 bases to trimming and J lost 7 bases, with 6 bases between them. The CDR3 spans 13 residues. CDR3: CASSIDLVGELFF. The CDR3 nucleotides read TGTGCCAGTAGTATAGATCTGGTCGGGGAGCTGTTTTTT. Complete variable domain (other parts from reference TRBV19 and TRBJ2-2): DGGITQSPKYLFRKEGQNVTLSCEQNLNHDAMYWYRQDPGQGLRLIYYSQIVNDFQKGDIAEGYSVSREKKESFPLTVTSAQKNPTAFYLCASSIDLVGELFFGEGSRLTVL.

The CDR3 DNA sequence: TGTGCCAGCAGTGAAGCAACAGGGGGCTACGAGCAGTACTTC. This translates into CASSEATGGYEQYF. The V gene is TRBV6-1, the J gene TRBJ2-7; TRBD1 agrees at 8 bases. The V and J ends lost 0 bases and 3 bases, in that order; junction bases with no gene match: 1. This CDR3 spans 14 amino acids. Looked up from germline, CDR1 is MNHNS and CDR2 is SASEGT.

This clonotype was counted at least ten times. The genes are TRBV6-5 and TRBJ2-5; tentative D call: TRBD1 (5 bases). V dropped 6 bases and J dropped 0 bases, with 11 bases sitting between them. The CDR3 is 14 residues long. Per the germline V gene, CDR1 is MNHEY and CDR2 is SVGAGI. The CDR3 region has the DNA TGTGCCAGCAGCCCAACGACAGACCAAGAGACCCAGTACTTC. Its translation is CASSPTTDQETQYF.

This clonotype has ten or more counts. The rearrangement joins TRBV3-1 to TRBJ2-3; D gene uncertain. V dropped 1 base and J dropped 6 bases, with 5 bases sitting between them. The CDR3 covers 12 residues. Looked up from germline, CDR1 is LGHDT and CDR2 is YNNKEL (reference sequence). CDR3 protein: CASSQGDDTQYF. CDR3 bases: TGTGCCAGCAGCCAAGGGGATGATACGCAGTATTTT.

This clonotype was seen only a few times. A much larger clone lies a single base off, so this may be a read error. Since the CDR3 does not end with the conserved phenylalanine or tryptophan, this likely comes from a read error. The CDR3 region has the DNA TGCAGCGCTCAGGGGTCACCCACAGATACGCAGTATCTT. The encoded protein is CSAQGSPTDTQYL. The genes are TRBV29-1 and TRBJ2-3, with D perhaps TRBD1 (6 bases). The CDR3 covers 13 residues. V dropped 7 bases and J dropped 2 bases, with 13 bases sitting between them. CDR1 SQVTM and CDR2 ANQGSEA come from the germline V gene.

This clonotype occurred many times. The genes are TRBV3-1 and TRBJ2-2; D not certain. V gave up 3 bases and J gave up 6 bases, with 20 bases separating them. Germline lookup yields CDR1 LGHDT and CDR2 YNNKEL (reference sequence). The CDR3 loop spans 17 amino acids. The CDR3 sequence is CASSHPPGRVGPGELFF. As DNA, the CDR3 is TGTGCCAGCAGCCATCCCCCGGGCCGAGTCGGTCCCGGGGAGCTGTTTTTT.

This clonotype was counted ten times or more. The rearrangement uses TRBV10-3 and TRBJ2-3, with D perhaps TRBD2 (6 bases). Per the germline V gene, CDR1 is ENHRY and CDR2 is SYGVKD. The CDR3 contains 15 residues. Trimming removed 0 bases at V and 2 bases at J, with 9 bases between. CDR3 nucleotides: TGTGCCATCAGTGAGTCGGGGGGTTTCACAGATACGCAGTATTTT. This gives the protein CAISESGGFTDTQYF.

The chain employs TRBV9 and TRBJ2-3; D is uncertain. Germline-derived CDR1 and CDR2 are SGDLS and YYNGEE. The V and J ends lost 3 bases and 0 bases respectively, with 8 bases between them. The CDR3 extends over 14 amino acids. DNA for the CDR3: TGTGCCAGCAGCGGTATCTTGAGCACAGATACGCAGTATTTT. It yields the protein CASSGILSTDTQYF.

This clonotype was recorded many times. The V call is TRBV7-6, the J call TRBJ2-7; weak D call: TRBD1 (6 bases). Trimming removed 4 bases from V and 4 bases from J, with 11 bases in between. The CDR3 runs to 13 residues. CDR1 is SGHVS and CDR2 is FNYEAQ in the germline V gene. The CDR3: CASSWDKGYEQYF. CDR3 DNA sequence: TGTGCCAGCAGCTGGGACAAGGGGTACGAGCAGTACTTC.

V usage is TRBV7-9 and J usage is TRBJ2-5, with TRBD2 matching 11 bases. CDR3 length: 15 residues. V trimming: 5 bases; J trimming: 5 bases; junction bases outside the gene matches: 7. Germline CDR1 is SEHNR and CDR2 is FQNEAQ (reference sequence). Here the CDR3 DNA reads TGTGCCAGCAGCCTCGCTAGCGGGGGGTTGGAGACCCAGTACTTC. Protein sequence: CASSLASGGLETQYF.

This clonotype was seen only a few times. V usage is TRBV14 and J usage is TRBJ2-1; D is possibly TRBD1 (6 bases). Trimming stripped 2 bases from V and 2 bases from J, with 10 bases between. Per germline, CDR1 SGHDN and CDR2 FVKESK. This CDR3 comprises 15 residues. The CDR3 nucleotides are TGTGCCAGCAGCCAATCACAGGGACCCTACAATGAGCAGTTCTTC. Protein product: CASSQSQGPYNEQFF.

The chain uses TRBV19 and TRBJ2-7; no clear D gene. Germline CDR1 reads LNHDA; CDR2 reads SQIVND (reference sequence). This CDR3 has 13 residues. Trimming pared 3 bases from V and 6 bases from J, leaving 12 bases between. Here the CDR3 reads CASSIRPRGEQYF. In nucleotides, the CDR3 is TGTGCCAGTAGTATCAGGCCTCGTGGCGAGCAGTACTTC. The whole variable domain, filled in from reference TRBV19 and TRBJ2-7, reads DGGITQSPKYLFRKEGQNVTLSCEQNLNHDAMYWYRQDPGQGLRLIYYSQIVNDFQKGDIAEGYSVSREKKESFPLTVTSAQKNPTAFYLCASSIRPRGEQYFGPGTRLTVT.

This clonotype was observed at least ten times. The J gene is TRBJ2-7, the V gene TRBV5-6; 9 bases map to TRBD1. Per the germline V gene, CDR1 is SGHDT and CDR2 is YYEEEE. The CDR3 is 17 amino acids. Trimming at V came to 0 bases and at J to 1 base, leaving 8 bases not matched to a gene. The CDR3 sequence is CASSLGTDRGRSYEQYF. As DNA, the CDR3 is TGTGCCAGCAGCTTGGGAACGGACAGGGGTAGATCCTACGAGCAGTACTTC.

There are many counts of this clonotype. The rearrangement links TRBV10-3 to TRBJ2-2; maybe TRBD2 (6 bases). This CDR3 spans 15 amino acids. V lost 2 bases and J lost 1, with 8 bases in between. CDR1 and CDR2 (germline): ENHRY, SYGVKD. The CDR3 loop reads CAISEGRENTGELFF. CDR3 DNA sequence: TGTGCCATCAGTGAGGGGCGGGAGAACACCGGGGAGCTGTTTTTT.

This clonotype has a handful of counts. Here the CDR3 reads CSAASGGGTEAFF. CDR3 in DNA: TGCAGTGCTGCCTCAGGGGGGGGAACTGAAGCTTTCTTT. The rearrangement joins TRBV20-1 to TRBJ1-1, with 7 bases fitting TRBD1. The CDR3 sequence is 13 residues long. Germline assignment: CDR1 DFQATT and CDR2 SNEGSKA (reference sequence). V gave up 5 bases and J gave up 5 bases; unmatched junction bases: 8.

This clonotype was counted only a few times. J is TRBJ2-7 and V is TRBV4-1, with D possibly being TRBD2 (5 bases). V was clipped by 0 bases and J by 3 bases, with 15 bases between them. The V gene's germline CDR1 is MGHRA and CDR2 YSYEKL. This CDR3 spans 16 amino acids. The CDR3 bases are TGCGCCAGCAGCCAAGATGAGGGCGACGCCGGCTACGAGCAGTACTTC. Translation: CASSQDEGDAGYEQYF.

This clonotype was seen a few times. The chain recombines TRBV4-1 with TRBJ2-7; 9 bases agree with TRBD1. V dropped 3 bases and J dropped 2; count of bases not matched to a gene: 8. CDR3 length: 16 amino acids. The germline V gene encodes CDR1 MGHRA and CDR2 YSYEKL. Here the CDR3 reads CASSQPDRGSAYEQYF. CDR3 nucleotides: TGCGCCAGCAGCCAGCCGGACAGGGGATCGGCCTACGAGCAGTACTTC.

The CDR3 coding sequence is TGCAGTGCCCCACCCAGCGGGAGCATCAATGAGCAGTTCTTC. It codes for CSAPPSGSINEQFF. The chain links TRBV20-1 to TRBJ2-1; 8 bases match TRBD2. Losses at the gene ends were 6 bases for V and 6 bases for J; bases not matched to a gene: 10. This CDR3 is built from 14 residues. The germline V gene encodes CDR1 DFQATT and CDR2 SNEGSKA (reference sequence).

This clonotype has a handful of counts. Germline and junction disagree at one end, which may indicate a read error. This rearrangement joins TRBV5-3 to TRBJ2-1, with a weak D call TRBD1 (5 bases). TRBV5-3 is assigned to the ORF class and has an uncertain function. This CDR3 is built from 15 residues. This chain's CDR3 is CASSLSGQRNNEQFF. The CDR3 DNA sequence: TGTGCCAGCAGCTTATCCGGACAAAGAAACAATGAGCAGTTCTTC.

This clonotype has only a few counts. This chain joins TRBV20-1 and TRBJ2-7; tentative D call: TRBD1 (5 bases). V lost 5 bases to trimming and J lost 0 bases, with 17 bases between them. The CDR3 is made up of 15 amino acids. Per germline, CDR1 DFQATT and CDR2 SNEGSKA (reference sequence). The DNA for the CDR3 is TGCAGTGCTCAGGGTTGGGGTACCAGCTCCTACGAGCAGTACTTC. It encodes CSAQGWGTSSYEQYF.

This clonotype was detected ten times or more. V and J are TRBV7-2 and TRBJ1-1; D is unclear. The CDR3 is 10 amino acids. V was cut by 10 bases and J by 8 bases, with 11 bases left in between. CDR1 is SGHTA and CDR2 is FQGNSA in the germline V gene. This chain's CDR3 is CAITEGEAFF. The CDR3 coding sequence is TGTGCCATAACCGAAGGGGAAGCTTTCTTT. The full variable domain, with the rest looked up from reference TRBV7-2 and TRBJ1-1, is GAGVSQSPSNKVTEKGKDVELRCDPISGHTALYWYRQSLGQGLEFLIYFQGNSAPDKSGLPSDRFSAERTGGSVSTLTIQRTQQEDSAVYLCAITEGEAFFGQGTRLTVV.